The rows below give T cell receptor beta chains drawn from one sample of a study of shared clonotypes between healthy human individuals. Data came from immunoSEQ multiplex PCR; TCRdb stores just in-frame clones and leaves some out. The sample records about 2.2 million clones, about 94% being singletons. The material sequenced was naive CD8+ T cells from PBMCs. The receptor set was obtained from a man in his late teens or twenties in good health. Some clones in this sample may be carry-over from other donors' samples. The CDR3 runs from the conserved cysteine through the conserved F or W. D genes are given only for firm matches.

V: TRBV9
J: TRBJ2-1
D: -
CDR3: CASSVSGEQFF
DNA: TGTGCCAGCAGCGTTAGTGGTGAGCAGTTCTTC

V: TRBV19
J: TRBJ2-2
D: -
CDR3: CASFRDGNTGELFF
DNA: TGTGCCAGTTTCCGGGACGGTAACACCGGGGAGCTGTTTTTT

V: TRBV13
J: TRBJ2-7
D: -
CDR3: CASSSRDSQAYEQYF
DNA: TGTGCCAGCAGCTCGCGGGACAGCCAAGCCTACGAGCAGTACTTC

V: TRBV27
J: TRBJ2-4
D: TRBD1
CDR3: CASSLIGTGEDIQYF
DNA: TGTGCCAGCAGTTTAATTGGGACAGGGGAGGACATTCAGTACTTC

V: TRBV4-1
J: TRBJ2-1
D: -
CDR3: CASSPPAPYNEQFF
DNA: TGCGCCAGCAGCCCTCCGGCGCCCTACAATGAGCAGTTCTTC

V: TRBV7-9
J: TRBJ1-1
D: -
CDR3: CASSLTGPDTEAFF
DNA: TGTGCCAGCAGCTTAACCGGTCCGGACACTGAAGCTTTCTTT

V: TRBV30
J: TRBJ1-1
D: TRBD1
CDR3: CAWTQGAGAEAFF
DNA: TGTGCCTGGACACAGGGGGCGGGCGCTGAAGCTTTCTTT

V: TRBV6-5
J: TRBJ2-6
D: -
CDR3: CASSYSRLLGANVLTF
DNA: TGTGCCAGCAGTTACTCGAGGCTCCTGGGGGCCAACGTCCTGACTTTC

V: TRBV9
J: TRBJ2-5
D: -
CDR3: CASSVHDRPETQYF
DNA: TGTGCCAGCAGCGTACACGACCGCCCCGAGACCCAGTACTTC

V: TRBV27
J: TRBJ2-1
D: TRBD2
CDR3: CASSVIGISGSTNEQFF
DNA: TGTGCCAGCAGTGTGATAGGAATTAGCGGGAGTACAAATGAGCAGTTCTTC

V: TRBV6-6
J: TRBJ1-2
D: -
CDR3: CASTPGGLSGYTF
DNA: TGTGCCAGCACACCGGGGGGGTTGTCTGGCTACACCTTC

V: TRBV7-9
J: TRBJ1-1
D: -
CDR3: CASSLKENTEAFF
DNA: TGTGCCAGCAGCTTGAAAGAGAACACTGAAGCTTTCTTT